This T cell receptor (beta chain) was documented in a study of blood T cell repertoires in COVID-19. The overall study: There were acute and convalescent COVID-19 samples, and they came from the United States, Italy and Spain. Sample material is recorded as cDNA or gDNA derived from T cells, B-cell-depleted T cells, or PBMCs.

In the original workflow: Estimated nucleated cell counts came from reference gene primer amplification. Generated by immunoSEQ multiplex PCR, the TCRdb table keeps only in-frame clones and is missing some. V and J calls and clone size are as listed in that table; D and trimming were resolved from the DNA. The sample carries roughly 54,000 clones, around 93% recorded once. V lost 4 bases to trimming and J lost 5 bases; unmatched junction nucleotides: 10. CDR3 length equals 16 residues. The germline V gene encodes CDR1 SEHNR and CDR2 FQNEAQ (reference sequence). The rearrangement joins TRBV7-9 to TRBJ2-2, with TRBD2 identical over 7 bases. This TCR was sampled from a woman aged 55-70 years with active or convalescent COVID-19. The sequenced sample was peripheral blood. Here the CDR3 reads CASSSAGVTQTGELFF. The CDR3 DNA is TGTGCCAGCAGCTCCGCGGGGGTTACGCAAACCGGGGAGCTGTTTTTT. Filled out from reference TRBV7-9 and TRBJ2-2, the complete variable domain reads DTGVSQNPRHKITKRGQNVTFRCDPISEHNRLYWYRQTLGQGPEFLTYFQNEAQLEKSRLLSDRFSAERPKGSFSTLEIQRTEQGDSAMYLCASSSAGVTQTGELFFGEGSRLTVL.